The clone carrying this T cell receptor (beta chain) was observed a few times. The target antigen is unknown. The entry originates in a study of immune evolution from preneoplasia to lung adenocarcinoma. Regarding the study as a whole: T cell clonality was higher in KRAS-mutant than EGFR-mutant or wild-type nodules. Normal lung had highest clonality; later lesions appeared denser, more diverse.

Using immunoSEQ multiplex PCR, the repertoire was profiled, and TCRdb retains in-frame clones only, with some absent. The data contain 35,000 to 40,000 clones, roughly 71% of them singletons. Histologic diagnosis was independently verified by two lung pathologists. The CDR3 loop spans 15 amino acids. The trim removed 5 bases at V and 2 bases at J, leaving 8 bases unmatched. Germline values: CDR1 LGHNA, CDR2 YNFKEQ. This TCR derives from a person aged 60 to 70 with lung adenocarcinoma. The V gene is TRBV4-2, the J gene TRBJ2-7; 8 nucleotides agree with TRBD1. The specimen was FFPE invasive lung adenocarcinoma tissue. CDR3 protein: CASSLATGQAYEQYF. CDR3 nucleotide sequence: TGTGCCAGCAGCTTAGCGACGGGACAGGCCTACGAGCAGTACTTC.